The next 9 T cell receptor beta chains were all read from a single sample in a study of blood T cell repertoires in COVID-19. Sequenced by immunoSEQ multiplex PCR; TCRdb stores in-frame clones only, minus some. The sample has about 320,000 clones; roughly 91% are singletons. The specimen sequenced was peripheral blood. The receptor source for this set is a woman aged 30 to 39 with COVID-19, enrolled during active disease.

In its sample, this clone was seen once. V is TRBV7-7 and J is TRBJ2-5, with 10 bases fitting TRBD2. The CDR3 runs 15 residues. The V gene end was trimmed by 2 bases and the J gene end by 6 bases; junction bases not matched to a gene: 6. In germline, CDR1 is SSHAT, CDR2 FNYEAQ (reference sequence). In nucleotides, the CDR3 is TGTGCCAGCAGCTTACTAGCGGGGGAATCCAAGACCCAGTACTTC. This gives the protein CASSLLAGESKTQYF.

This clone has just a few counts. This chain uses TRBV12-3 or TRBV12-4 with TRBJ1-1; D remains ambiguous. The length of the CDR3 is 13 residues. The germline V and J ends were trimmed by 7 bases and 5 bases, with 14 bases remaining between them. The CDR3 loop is CASNTNLETEAFF. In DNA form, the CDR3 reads TGTGCCAGCAATACCAACTTGGAGACTGAAGCTTTCTTT.

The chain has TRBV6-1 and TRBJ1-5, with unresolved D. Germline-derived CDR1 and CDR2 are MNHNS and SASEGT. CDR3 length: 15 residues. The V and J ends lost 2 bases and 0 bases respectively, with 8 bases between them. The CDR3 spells CASSEYRVSNQPQHF. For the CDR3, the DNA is TGTGCCAGCAGTGAATATCGGGTTAGCAATCAGCCCCAGCATTTT.

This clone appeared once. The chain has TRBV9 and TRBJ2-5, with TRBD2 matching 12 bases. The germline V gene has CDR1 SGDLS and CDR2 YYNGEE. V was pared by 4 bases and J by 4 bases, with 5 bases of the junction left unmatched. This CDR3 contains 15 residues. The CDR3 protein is CASSSGTSGSETQYF. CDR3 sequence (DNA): TGTGCCAGCAGCTCTGGGACTAGCGGGTCAGAGACCCAGTACTTC. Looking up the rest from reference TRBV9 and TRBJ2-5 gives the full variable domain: DSGVTQTPKHLITATGQRVTLRCSPRSGDLSVYWYQQSLDQGLQFLIQYYNGEERAKGNILERFSAQQFPDLHSELNLSSLELGDSALYFCASSSGTSGSETQYFGPGTRLLVL.

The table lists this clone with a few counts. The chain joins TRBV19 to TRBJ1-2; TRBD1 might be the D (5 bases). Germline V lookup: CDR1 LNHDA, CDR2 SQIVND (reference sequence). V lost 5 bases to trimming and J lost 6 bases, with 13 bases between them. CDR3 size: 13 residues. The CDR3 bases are TGTGCCAGTAGTCGGCGGGGCGGGGATGGCTACACCTTC. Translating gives CASSRRGGDGYTF.

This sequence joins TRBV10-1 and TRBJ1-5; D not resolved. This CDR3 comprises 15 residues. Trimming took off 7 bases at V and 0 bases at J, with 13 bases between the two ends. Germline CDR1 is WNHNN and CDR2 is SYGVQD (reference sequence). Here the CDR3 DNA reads TGCGCCAGCACTCATCAGGCTTATAGCAATCAGCCCCAGCATTTT. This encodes CASTHQAYSNQPQHF.

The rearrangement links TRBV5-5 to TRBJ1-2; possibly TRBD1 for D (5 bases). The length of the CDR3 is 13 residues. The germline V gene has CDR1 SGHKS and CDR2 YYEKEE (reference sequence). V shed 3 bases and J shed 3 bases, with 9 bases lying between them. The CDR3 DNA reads TGTGCCAGCAGCTCTCAGGGTCACTATGGCTACACCTTC. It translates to CASSSQGHYGYTF.

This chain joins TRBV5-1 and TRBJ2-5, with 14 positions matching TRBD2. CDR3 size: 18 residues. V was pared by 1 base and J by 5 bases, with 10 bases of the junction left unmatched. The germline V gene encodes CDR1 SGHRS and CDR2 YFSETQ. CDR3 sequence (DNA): TGCGCCAGCAGCTTGACCGGGACTAGCGGGGGAATACGGGAGACCCAGTACTTC. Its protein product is CASSLTGTSGGIRETQYF.

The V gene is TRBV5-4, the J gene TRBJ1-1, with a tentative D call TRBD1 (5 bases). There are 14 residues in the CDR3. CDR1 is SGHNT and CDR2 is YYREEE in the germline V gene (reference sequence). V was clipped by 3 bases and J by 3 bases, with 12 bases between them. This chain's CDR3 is CASSSGVLHTEAFF. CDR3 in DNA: TGTGCCAGCAGCTCGGGGGTCCTTCACACTGAAGCTTTCTTT.